This T cell receptor (beta chain) was identified in a study of cytomegalovirus exposure and HLA in healthy donors. Study in general: Out of approximately 170 million T cells, an earlier analysis found 117 million unique TCR beta sequences in total. Across roughly 400 genotyped donors, 65% to 90% landed in the Caucasian-associated ancestry cluster.

In the case of this clone: Its target is unknown.

Use of 60 Vbeta and 13 Jbeta primers characterized the PCR. Some clones are missing from TCRdb's copy, which holds only in-frame ones; the method was immunoSEQ multiplex PCR. The repertoire holds over 150,000 clones, with 75% to 90% as singletons. Study-wide findings and caveats: In an earlier analysis, most TCR beta V segments were productive about 87% or about 30% of the time. A few chains linked to CMV were shown in vitro to be specific for CMV antigens.

Per germline, CDR1 SGHVS and CDR2 FQNEAQ. J lost 1 base, V lost 3 bases, and 7 bases had no gene match. This CDR3 has 17 amino acids. The TCR comes from a woman aged 18-29 years in good health and CMV-seronegative. The specimen was PBMCs. The V gene is TRBV7-8, the J gene TRBJ1-5; 9 positions agree with TRBD1. The CDR3 DNA follows: TGTGCCAGCAGCTTCCTGCCGGGACAGGGCAGCAATCAGCCCCAGCATTTT. It encodes CASSFLPGQGSNQPQHF.